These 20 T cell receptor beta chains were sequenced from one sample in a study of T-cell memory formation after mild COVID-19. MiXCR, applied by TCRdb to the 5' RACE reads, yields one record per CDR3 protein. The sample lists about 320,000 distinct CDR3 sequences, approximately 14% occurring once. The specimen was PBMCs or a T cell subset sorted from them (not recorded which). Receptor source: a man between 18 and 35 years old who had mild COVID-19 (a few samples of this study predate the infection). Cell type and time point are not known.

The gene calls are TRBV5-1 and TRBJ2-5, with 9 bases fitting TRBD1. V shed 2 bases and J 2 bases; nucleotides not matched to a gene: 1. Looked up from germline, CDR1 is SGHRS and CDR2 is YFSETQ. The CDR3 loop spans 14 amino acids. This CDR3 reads CASSFGTGQETQYF. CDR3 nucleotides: TGCGCCAGCAGCTTCGGGACAGGGCAAGAGACCCAGTACTTC.

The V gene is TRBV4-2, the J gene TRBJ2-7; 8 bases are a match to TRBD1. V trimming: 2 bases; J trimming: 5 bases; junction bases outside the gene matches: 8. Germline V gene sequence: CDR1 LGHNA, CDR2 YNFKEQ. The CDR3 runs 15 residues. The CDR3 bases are TGTGCCAGCAGCCAATACAGTCAGGGGGCGGACGAGCAGTACTTC. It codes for CASSQYSQGADEQYF.

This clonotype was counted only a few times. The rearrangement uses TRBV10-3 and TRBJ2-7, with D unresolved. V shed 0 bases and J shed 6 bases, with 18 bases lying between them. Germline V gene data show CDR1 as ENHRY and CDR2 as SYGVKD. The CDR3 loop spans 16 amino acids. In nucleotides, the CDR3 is TGTGCCATCAGTGAGTCCTCGCGGCCCCCCTCCCCCGAGCAGTACTTC. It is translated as CAISESSRPPSPEQYF.

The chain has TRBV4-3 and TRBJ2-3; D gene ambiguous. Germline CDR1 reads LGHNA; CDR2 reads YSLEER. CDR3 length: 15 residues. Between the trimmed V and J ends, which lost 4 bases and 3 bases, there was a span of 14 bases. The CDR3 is CASSRTLVGTDTQYF. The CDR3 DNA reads TGCGCCAGCAGCCGGACGCTCGTAGGGACAGATACGCAGTATTTT.

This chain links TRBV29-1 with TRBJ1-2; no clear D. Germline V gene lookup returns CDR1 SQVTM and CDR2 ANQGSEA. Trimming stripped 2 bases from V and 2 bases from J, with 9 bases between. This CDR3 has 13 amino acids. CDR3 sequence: CSVERPRNYGYTF. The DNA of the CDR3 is TGCAGCGTTGAACGCCCCAGGAACTATGGCTACACCTTC.

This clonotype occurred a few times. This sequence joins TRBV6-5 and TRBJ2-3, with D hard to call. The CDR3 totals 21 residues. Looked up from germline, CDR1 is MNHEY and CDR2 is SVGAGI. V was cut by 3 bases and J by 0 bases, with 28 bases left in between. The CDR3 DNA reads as TGTGCCAGCAGTTATCGGGCTCCGGCTTTGTCCTGGGGAATGAGCACAGATACGCAGTATTTT. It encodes CASSYRAPALSWGMSTDTQYF.

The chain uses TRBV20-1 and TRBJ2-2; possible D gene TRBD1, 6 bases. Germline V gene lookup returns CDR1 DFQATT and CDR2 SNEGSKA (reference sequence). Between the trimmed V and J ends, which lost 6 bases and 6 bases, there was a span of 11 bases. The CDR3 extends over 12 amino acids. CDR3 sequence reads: CSARTVPGELFF. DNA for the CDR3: TGCAGTGCGAGGACAGTCCCCGGGGAGCTGTTTTTT.

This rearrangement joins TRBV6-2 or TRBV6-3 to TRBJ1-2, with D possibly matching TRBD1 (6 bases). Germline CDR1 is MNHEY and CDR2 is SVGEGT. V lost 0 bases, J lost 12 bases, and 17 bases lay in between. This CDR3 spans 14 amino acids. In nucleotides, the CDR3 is TGTGCCAGCAGTTACTCGGCCTACAGGGAGTACGACACCTTC. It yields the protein CASSYSAYREYDTF.

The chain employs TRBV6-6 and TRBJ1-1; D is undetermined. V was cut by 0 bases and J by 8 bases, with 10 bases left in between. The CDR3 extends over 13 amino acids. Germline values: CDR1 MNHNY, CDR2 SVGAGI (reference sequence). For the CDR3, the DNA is TGTGCCAGCAGTTACTCGAGATGGACGGAAGCTTTCTTT. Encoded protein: CASSYSRWTEAFF.

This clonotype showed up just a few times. The CDR3 protein is CASSQDQEGDTQYF. In nucleotides, the CDR3 is TGTGCCAGCAGCCAAGATCAGGAAGGGGATACGCAGTATTTT. The chain links TRBV3-1 to TRBJ2-3; D is unresolved. Germline V gene data show CDR1 as LGHDT and CDR2 as YNNKEL (reference sequence). This CDR3 contains 14 residues. Trimming removed 0 bases at V and 6 bases at J, with 10 bases between.

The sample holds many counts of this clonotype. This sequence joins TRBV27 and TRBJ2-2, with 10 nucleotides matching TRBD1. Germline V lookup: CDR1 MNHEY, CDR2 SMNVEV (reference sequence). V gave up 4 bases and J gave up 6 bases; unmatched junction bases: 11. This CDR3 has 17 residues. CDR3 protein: CASSSRPGTGVSGELFF. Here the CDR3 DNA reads TGTGCCAGCAGTTCTCGTCCCGGGACAGGGGTTTCCGGGGAGCTGTTTTTT.

The CDR3 nucleotides read TGCAGTGCTAGTTCGGCAGGAACAACGAACACTGAAGCTTTCTTT. It encodes CSASSAGTTNTEAFF. The chain links TRBV20-1 to TRBJ1-1; D gene unclear. Trimming took 3 bases from V and 1 from J, leaving 15 bases between them. Germline CDR1 reads DFQATT; CDR2 reads SNEGSKA (reference sequence). This CDR3 has 15 residues.

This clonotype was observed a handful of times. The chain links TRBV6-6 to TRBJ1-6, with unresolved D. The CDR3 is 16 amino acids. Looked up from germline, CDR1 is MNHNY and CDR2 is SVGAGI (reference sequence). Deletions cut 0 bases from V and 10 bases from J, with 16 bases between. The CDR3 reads CASSYSQTHGGSPLHF. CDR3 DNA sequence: TGTGCCAGCAGTTACTCGCAAACCCACGGTGGATCACCCCTCCACTTT.

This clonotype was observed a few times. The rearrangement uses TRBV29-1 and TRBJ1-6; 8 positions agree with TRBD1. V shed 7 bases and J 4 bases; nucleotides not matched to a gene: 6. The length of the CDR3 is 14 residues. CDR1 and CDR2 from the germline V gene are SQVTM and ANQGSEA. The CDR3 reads CSGRDRIYNSPLHF. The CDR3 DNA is TGCAGCGGCCGGGACAGGATTTATAATTCACCCCTCCACTTT.

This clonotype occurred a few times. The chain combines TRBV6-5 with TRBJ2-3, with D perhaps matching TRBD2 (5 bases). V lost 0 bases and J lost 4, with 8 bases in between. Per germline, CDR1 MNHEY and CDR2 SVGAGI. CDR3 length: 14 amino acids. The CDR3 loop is CASSYSMRADTQYF. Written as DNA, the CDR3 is TGTGCCAGCAGTTACTCGATGCGGGCAGATACGCAGTATTTT.

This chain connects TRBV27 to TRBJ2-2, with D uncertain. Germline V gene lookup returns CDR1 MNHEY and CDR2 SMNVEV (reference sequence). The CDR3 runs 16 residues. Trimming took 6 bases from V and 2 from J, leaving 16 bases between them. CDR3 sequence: CASSRSITINTGELFF. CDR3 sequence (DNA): TGTGCCAGCAGCCGCTCCATCACTATCAACACCGGGGAGCTGTTTTTT.

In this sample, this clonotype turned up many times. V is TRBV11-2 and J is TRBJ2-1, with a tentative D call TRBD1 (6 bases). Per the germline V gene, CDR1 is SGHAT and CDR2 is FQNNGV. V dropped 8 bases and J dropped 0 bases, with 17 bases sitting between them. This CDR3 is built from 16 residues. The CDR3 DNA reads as TGTGCCAGCGAGATCGGGACATTAAGCTCCTACAATGAGCAGTTCTTC. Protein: CASEIGTLSSYNEQFF. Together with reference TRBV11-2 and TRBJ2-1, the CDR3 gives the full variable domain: EAGVAQSPRYKIIEKRQSVAFWCNPISGHATLYWYQQILGQGPKLLIQFQNNGVVDDSQLPKDRFSAERLKGVDSTLKIQPAKLEDSAVYLCASEIGTLSSYNEQFFGPGTRLTVL.

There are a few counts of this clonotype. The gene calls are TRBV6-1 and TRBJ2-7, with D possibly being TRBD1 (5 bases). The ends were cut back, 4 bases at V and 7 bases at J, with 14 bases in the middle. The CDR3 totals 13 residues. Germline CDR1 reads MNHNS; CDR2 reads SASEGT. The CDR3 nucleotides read TGTGCCAGCAGTGTAGCAGGGCGAGGTGAGCAGTACTTC. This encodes CASSVAGRGEQYF.

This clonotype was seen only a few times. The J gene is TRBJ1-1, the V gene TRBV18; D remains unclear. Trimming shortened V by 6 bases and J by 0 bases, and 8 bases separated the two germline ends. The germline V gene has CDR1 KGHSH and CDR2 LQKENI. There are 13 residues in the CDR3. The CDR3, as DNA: TGTGCCAGCTCCCGCGACATGAACACTGAAGCTTTCTTT. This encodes CASSRDMNTEAFF.

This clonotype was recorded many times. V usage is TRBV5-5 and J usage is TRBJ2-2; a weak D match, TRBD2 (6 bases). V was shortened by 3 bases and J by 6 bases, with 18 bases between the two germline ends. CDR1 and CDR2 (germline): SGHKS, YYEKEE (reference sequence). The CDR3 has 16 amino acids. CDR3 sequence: CASSWGLSHIPGELFF. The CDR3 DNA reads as TGTGCCAGCAGCTGGGGACTTTCCCACATTCCCGGGGAGCTGTTTTTT.